The present TCR beta chain was sequenced within a study of T-cell reconstitution after alpha-beta-depleted transplantation in children. Regarding the study as a whole: The study traced high day-60 TCRbeta diversity in some patients to surviving recipient T cells and thymic progenitors. A year post-transplant, T-cell counts and diversity derived mostly from newly produced T cells. At around two months after transplant, the alpha-beta T cells were reportedly derived from several hundred expanded clones that came from non-depleted graft cells.

This clonotype was seen at least ten times. What it binds is not known. As it was prepared, the TCRbeta library received unique molecular identifiers. One entry per CDR3 protein results from TCRdb running MiXCR on the PCR reads. Of around 270,000 distinct CDR3 sequences listed, just over 7.5% are singletons. The CDR3 runs to 17 residues. CDR1 is MGHDK, CDR2 SYGVNS, per germline. The germline V and J ends were trimmed by 1 base and 4 bases, with 19 bases remaining between them. This receptor was identified in a female patient aged 2 to 10 who had a stem cell transplant for Fanconi anemia, so the T cells may come from the graft donor. The sample was peripheral blood, taken 360 days after TCRalphabeta/CD19-depleted stem cell transplant. The rearrangement links TRBV25-1 to TRBJ1-2; no clear D gene. The CDR3 loop reads CASSESVWPINLYGYTF. The CDR3 DNA reads as TGTGCCAGCAGTGAATCGGTCTGGCCGATCAACCTCTATGGCTACACCTTC.